These 21 T cell receptor beta chains came from one sample sequenced in a study of blood T cell repertoires in COVID-19. Here immunoSEQ multiplex PCR was the method, and the copy in TCRdb shows in-frame clones only, minus some. The sample has hundreds of thousands of clones; approximately 88% are singletons. The sequencing input was peripheral blood. These receptors were collected from a woman in her 30s with COVID-19, enrolled during active disease.

This sequence joins TRBV3-1 (or the pseudogene TRBV3-2) and TRBJ2-5; 9 bases match TRBD2. Germline V lookup: CDR1 LGHDT, CDR2 YNNKEL (reference sequence). The V gene end was trimmed by 0 bases and the J gene end by 9 bases; junction bases not matched to a gene: 8. The CDR3 loop spans 15 amino acids. Written as DNA, the CDR3 is TGTGCCAGCAGCCAAGATGGGCTAGCGGGACGGGCCCAGTACTTC. Protein product: CASSQDGLAGRAQYF.

This clone was seen just once. The chain is built from TRBV7-9 and TRBJ1-5, with a tentative D call TRBD1 (6 bases). Trimming removed 4 bases from V and 0 bases from J, with 16 bases in between. The CDR3 length is 17 residues. Germline values: CDR1 SEHNR, CDR2 FQNEAQ (reference sequence). The CDR3 protein is CASSSGGTSSSNQPQHF. CDR3 DNA sequence: TGTGCCAGCAGCTCAGGTGGGACATCCTCTAGCAATCAGCCCCAGCATTTT.

The V gene is TRBV18, the J gene TRBJ2-2; 9 bases line up with TRBD2. The CDR3 is 16 amino acids. The germline CDR1 and CDR2 sequences are KGHSH and LQKENI. Trimming removed 4 bases from V and 0 bases from J; junction bases left unmatched: 3. CDR3: CASSQLAGTNTGELFF. The DNA of the CDR3 is TGTGCCAGCTCACAGCTAGCGGGAACGAACACCGGGGAGCTGTTTTTT.

The chain combines TRBV1 with TRBJ2-7; the table gives TRBD1 as D, unverified against the DNA. TRBV1 is marked as a pseudogene. This CDR3 comprises 18 residues. The DNA of the CDR3 is TGCACCAGCAGCCAACTCGCCCCCCGGGACAGGGGGGTCTACGAGCAGTACTTC. This codes for CTSSQLAPRDRGVYEQYF.

The chain combines TRBV29-1 with TRBJ1-4, with D possibly matching TRBD1 (5 bases). The CDR3 extends over 14 amino acids. Trimming removed 4 bases from V and 5 bases from J, with 14 bases in between. Germline lookup yields CDR1 SQVTM and CDR2 ANQGSEA. This CDR3 reads CSVGWGGDNEKLFF. The CDR3 DNA reads TGCAGCGTTGGCTGGGGGGGAGACAATGAAAAACTGTTTTTT.

The CDR3 nucleotides read TGTGCCAGCAGCCCCTATCGGGAGGAGCAGTTCTTC. Its translation is CASSPYREEQFF. V is TRBV6-2 or TRBV6-3 and J is TRBJ2-1; D is possibly TRBD2 (6 bases). The CDR3 is 12 amino acids. Between the trimmed V and J ends, which lost 6 bases and 10 bases, there was a span of 13 bases. Germline CDR1 MNHEY, CDR2 SVGEGT.

The chain recombines TRBV27 with TRBJ1-5; D unresolved. Trimming pared 1 base from V and 1 base from J, leaving 8 bases between. The length of the CDR3 is 15 residues. Germline CDR1 is MNHEY and CDR2 is SMNVEV (reference sequence). The CDR3 loop reads CASSLFRGSNQPQHF. CDR3 nucleotide sequence: TGTGCCAGCAGTTTATTCAGAGGAAGCAATCAGCCCCAGCATTTT.

The chain couples TRBV5-6 to TRBJ2-1, with D hard to call. CDR3 length: 16 amino acids. CDR1 and CDR2 from the germline V gene are SGHDT and YYEEEE. Deletions cut 4 bases from V and 1 base from J, with 15 bases between. Here the CDR3 reads CASSADLGYSYNEQFF. The CDR3 nucleotides read TGTGCCAGCAGCGCGGATCTTGGGTATTCCTACAATGAGCAGTTCTTC.

This chain connects TRBV12-3 or TRBV12-4 to TRBJ1-2; D unclear. Trimming left V 5 bases short and J 10 bases short, with 14 bases between. This CDR3 has 12 amino acids. The CDR3 DNA is TGTGCCAGCAGTGGAGAGGCTGCCTTCTACACCTTC. Protein product: CASSGEAAFYTF.

V usage is TRBV9 and J usage is TRBJ2-1, with TRBD2 identical over 9 bases. This CDR3 is 17 amino acids long. Losses at the gene ends were 4 bases for V and 0 bases for J; bases not matched to a gene: 8. Germline V gene lookup returns CDR1 SGDLS and CDR2 YYNGEE. CDR3 region: CASSTSSGAPSYNEQFF. The CDR3 bases are TGTGCCAGCAGCACTTCTAGCGGGGCCCCCTCCTACAATGAGCAGTTCTTC.

This chain links TRBV4-3 with TRBJ1-2; 9 bases match TRBD1. The CDR3 runs 13 residues. The germline V gene encodes CDR1 LGHNA and CDR2 YSLEER. The ends lost 1 base at V and 6 bases at J; junction bases unmatched: 0. The CDR3 sequence: CASSQGTGDGYTF. Here the CDR3 DNA reads TGCGCCAGCAGCCAAGGGACAGGGGATGGCTACACCTTC.

The chain is built from TRBV12-5 and TRBJ2-1; weak D call: TRBD1 (6 bases). Trimming left V 2 bases short and J 10 bases short, with 15 bases between. The CDR3 spans 14 residues. The germline gives CDR1 LGHNT, CDR2 FRNRAP. As DNA, the CDR3 is TGTGCTAGTGGTTTGCGAGGTTTTAGGGGGGAGCAGTTCTTC. Protein sequence: CASGLRGFRGEQFF.

J is TRBJ1-3 and V is TRBV7-6; 7 positions match TRBD1. The CDR3 spans 16 residues. The V gene's germline CDR1 is SGHVS and CDR2 FNYEAQ. The junction had 7 bases not matched to a gene; V was cut back by 5 bases and J by 0 bases. This chain's CDR3 is CASSPRTGNSGNTIYF. For the CDR3, the DNA is TGTGCCAGCAGCCCCAGGACAGGCAACTCTGGAAACACCATATATTTT.

This chain uses TRBV28 with TRBJ1-1; a weak D match, TRBD1 (5 bases). In germline, CDR1 is MDHEN, CDR2 SYDVKM. The V end was cut by 5 bases, the J end by 4 bases, with 17 bases between. There are 15 residues in the CDR3. CDR3 loop: CASSNALAGGTEAFF. The CDR3 DNA reads TGTGCCAGCAGTAACGCTCTGGCGGGGGGCACTGAAGCTTTCTTT.

The chain links TRBV10-1 to TRBJ1-5; 8 positions agree with TRBD1. The CDR3 consists of 15 residues. V gave up 2 bases and J gave up 5 bases; unmatched junction bases: 5. Germline V gene sequence: CDR1 WNHNN, CDR2 SYGVQD (reference sequence). The CDR3 region is CASSEGGQGDQPQHF. For the CDR3, the DNA is TGCGCCAGCAGTGAGGGAGGACAGGGCGATCAGCCCCAGCATTTT.

DNA of the CDR3: TGTGCCAGCAGCCCCGGACAGGGCTTTCGTTTAGAGACCCAGTACTTC. Translated, it gives CASSPGQGFRLETQYF. The chain carries TRBV5-8 and TRBJ2-5; TRBD1 aligns across 8 bases. CDR1 and CDR2 from the germline V gene are SGHTS and YDEGEE. The CDR3 extends over 16 amino acids. The junction had 12 bases not matched to a gene; V was cut back by 4 bases and J by 4 bases.

This chain uses TRBV11-2 with TRBJ2-2; maybe TRBD2 (5 bases). The germline gives CDR1 SGHAT, CDR2 FQNNGV. The ends were cut back, 3 bases at V and 4 bases at J, with 12 bases in the middle. There are 15 residues in the CDR3. The CDR3 DNA follows: TGTGCCAGCAGCTTTAGGAGCGGTGCCACCGGGGAGCTGTTTTTT. This encodes CASSFRSGATGELFF.

V is TRBV6-2 or TRBV6-3 and J is TRBJ2-1, with TRBD2 matching 13 bases. This CDR3 comprises 17 residues. J lost 6 bases, V lost 2 bases, and 7 bases had no gene match. The germline CDR1 and CDR2 sequences are MNHEY and SVGEGT. The CDR3: CASSYRLAGGPGNEQFF. DNA of the CDR3: TGTGCCAGCAGTTACCGACTAGCGGGAGGCCCCGGCAATGAGCAGTTCTTC.

The V call is TRBV27, the J call TRBJ2-3; 11 bases map to TRBD2. The germline V gene has CDR1 MNHEY and CDR2 SMNVEV (reference sequence). Losses at the gene ends were 6 bases for V and 4 bases for J; bases not matched to a gene: 3. The CDR3 covers 14 residues. CDR3 region: CASRLAGGPDTQYF. CDR3 coding DNA: TGTGCCAGCAGGCTAGCGGGGGGACCAGATACGCAGTATTTT.

The CDR3 DNA sequence: TGTGCCACCAGGGCTAGCGTACACAATGAGCAGTTCTTC. Translating gives CATRASVHNEQFF. The chain combines TRBV24-1 with TRBJ2-1; tentatively, D is TRBD2 (6 bases). V was cut by 7 bases and J by 5 bases, with 11 bases left in between. The CDR3 is 13 amino acids. The germline gives CDR1 KGHDR, CDR2 SFDVKD.

This chain uses TRBV27 with TRBJ2-5; perhaps TRBD2 as D (6 bases). The CDR3 extends over 16 amino acids. Germline loops: CDR1 MNHEY, CDR2 SMNVEV (reference sequence). Trimming took 4 bases from V and 5 from J, leaving 20 bases between them. The CDR3 DNA reads TGTGCCAGCAGTTGGGGGAACGGGGTCCGGGGGGAGACCCAGTACTTC. Translation: CASSWGNGVRGETQYF.